This T cell receptor beta chain was observed in a study of cytomegalovirus exposure and HLA in healthy donors. The V end lost 0 bases, the J end lost 3 bases, and 8 bases lay between the germline ends. The CDR3 runs to 15 residues. The germline V gene has CDR1 LNHNV and CDR2 YYDKDF (reference sequence). PCR primers comprised 60 Vbeta and 13 Jbeta primers. Measured with immunoSEQ multiplex PCR; TCRdb has only the in-frame clones, and not every one. This repertoire comprises some 33,000 clones; its ten largest clones make up approximately 4.8%. The receptor was derived from a female donor in good health and CMV-seronegative. Material: PBMCs. The chain couples TRBV15 to TRBJ1-4; weak D call: TRBD1 (5 bases). The CDR3 is CATSRDRVANEKLFF. CDR3 sequence (DNA): TGTGCCACCAGCAGAGACAGGGTCGCTAATGAAAAACTGTTTTTT.